The 26 T cell receptor beta chains listed next were all sequenced from one sample in a study of graft-versus-host responses after intestinal transplantation listed by TCRdb under 2021. Receptor amplification or capture employed the immunoSEQ multiplex PCR assay. TCRdb provides this immuneACCESS table in a form limited to in-frame rearrangements. Some clones are lacking; in checked studies, under half of them reflect an unresolved V gene, and why the rest are absent is not known. The sample profile shows about 99,000 clones; approximately 93% of them were found once. Approximately 1.2% of the sample is in the top ten clones. The time point label, read with the paper, signifies: cells obtained before transplantation from donor or recipient. What these receptors recognize is not known. The sample in question was unstimulated CD8+ T cells sorted from spleen or lymph node cells, obtained before intestinal transplant. These receptors were collected from a human donor who received an intestinal transplant.

This chain uses TRBV27 with TRBJ2-7; D is ambiguous. This CDR3 has 15 residues. Germline V gives CDR1 MNHEY, CDR2 SMNVEV (reference sequence). Trimming cost V 7 bases and J 6 bases, with 22 bases left between them. The chain's CDR3 is CASNPTSPADVEQYF. The DNA of the CDR3 is TGTGCCAGCAATCCAACTTCCCCGGCGGACGTCGAGCAGTACTTC.

This clone turned up a few times. The chain combines TRBV7-2 with TRBJ2-1; D is ambiguous. CDR1 and CDR2 from the germline V gene are SGHTA and FQGNSA. This CDR3 comprises 12 residues. The ends were cut back, 2 bases at V and 6 bases at J, with 5 bases in the middle. The DNA for the CDR3 is TGTGCCAGCAGCTTACGCGGCAATGAGCAGTTCTTC. It is translated as CASSLRGNEQFF.

The chain joins TRBV27 to TRBJ1-5; 10 bases line up with TRBD1. The CDR3 covers 15 residues. Germline V gene sequence: CDR1 MNHEY, CDR2 SMNVEV (reference sequence). The V segment lost 5 bases and the J segment 2 bases; nucleotides outside the gene matches: 3. Here the CDR3 reads CASSPGTGGNQPQHF. The CDR3 coding sequence is TGTGCCAGCAGTCCCGGGACAGGGGGCAATCAGCCCCAGCATTTT.

This clone was detected only a few times. The DNA of the CDR3 is TGCGCCAGCAGCCAAGATCAGGGGCTGGACGAGCAGTACTTC. It encodes CASSQDQGLDEQYF. The chain has TRBV4-1 and TRBJ2-7; tentatively, D is TRBD1 (6 bases). CDR1 is MGHRA and CDR2 is YSYEKL in the germline V gene. CDR3 length: 14 amino acids. V lost 0 bases to trimming and J lost 5 bases, with 11 bases between them.

The chain uses TRBV19 and TRBJ2-2; D may be TRBD1 (9 bases). V was pared by 10 bases and J by 3 bases, with 18 bases between. The CDR3 runs to 15 residues. Germline V gene data show CDR1 as LNHDA and CDR2 as SQIVND (reference sequence). In DNA form, the CDR3 reads TGTGCCACTCGGGGGGGGACAGGGTACACCGGGGAGCTGTTTTTT. This gives the protein CATRGGTGYTGELFF.

The J gene is TRBJ1-2, the V gene TRBV2; no clear D gene. V shed 3 bases and J shed 1 base, with 9 bases lying between them. Germline V gene lookup returns CDR1 SNHLY and CDR2 FYNNEI. CDR3 size: 14 residues. CDR3 sequence: CASSEGLGNYGYTF. In DNA form, the CDR3 reads TGTGCCAGCAGTGAGGGATTGGGTAACTATGGCTACACCTTC.

The V and J genes are TRBV5-7 and TRBJ2-3, with 12 nucleotides matching TRBD2. TRBV5-7 is identified as an open reading frame with a role that is uncertain. Unmatched junction bases numbered 5, after V lost 5 bases and J lost 4 bases. There are 15 residues in the CDR3. Here the CDR3 reads CASSWTSGAPDTQYF. The CDR3 DNA follows: TGTGCCAGCAGTTGGACTAGCGGGGCCCCAGATACGCAGTATTTT.

This chain links TRBV27 with TRBJ1-1; 8 bases line up with TRBD1. V lost 5 bases and J lost 2; bases outside the gene matches: 10. This CDR3 has 16 amino acids. Per the germline V gene, CDR1 is MNHEY and CDR2 is SMNVEV (reference sequence). In nucleotides, the CDR3 is TGTGCCAGCAGTGTGGGACAGGTCCCCCGAAACACTGAAGCTTTCTTT. This encodes CASSVGQVPRNTEAFF.

The chain joins TRBV4-1 to TRBJ2-7; D is undetermined. This CDR3 is 16 amino acids long. CDR1 and CDR2 (germline): MGHRA, YSYEKL. Trimming removed 3 bases at V and 3 bases at J, with 18 bases between. The CDR3 DNA is TGCGCCAGCAGCCAGAAGCAGTCAGGTGATTACTACGAGCAGTACTTC. Translating it yields CASSQKQSGDYYEQYF.

This chain joins TRBV7-9 and TRBJ2-7, with D perhaps matching TRBD2 (5 bases). The CDR3 contains 11 residues. CDR1 is SEHNR and CDR2 is FQNEAQ in the germline V gene (reference sequence). With 2 bases removed from V and 11 bases from J, the gap between germline ends came to 10 bases. DNA of the CDR3: TGTGCCAGCAGCTTACAGGACTCGGAGTACTTC. Translated, it gives CASSLQDSEYF.

The chain is built from TRBV5-4 and TRBJ2-7, with D perhaps matching TRBD1 or TRBD2 (5 bases each). V was clipped by 1 base and J by 0 bases, with 14 bases between them. CDR3 length: 16 residues. Per germline, CDR1 SGHNT and CDR2 YYREEE (reference sequence). This CDR3 is CASSLFTGTYSYEQYF. CDR3 bases: TGTGCCAGCAGCTTGTTCACGGGGACCTACTCCTACGAGCAGTACTTC.

The table lists this clone with a count of one. Other nucleotide sequences from this sample produce the same CDR3. CDR3 in amino acids: CASSFSGSEQYF. In DNA, the CDR3 is TGTGCCAGCAGTTTCTCGGGTTCTGAGCAGTACTTC. V and J are TRBV27 and TRBJ2-7, with D unresolved. Germline CDR1 MNHEY, CDR2 SMNVEV (reference sequence). V was trimmed by 3 bases and J by 7 bases, leaving 10 bases between them. CDR3 length: 12 residues.

This chain links TRBV4-1 with TRBJ2-7; 8 nucleotides align to TRBD2. This CDR3 comprises 14 residues. The V gene's germline CDR1 is MGHRA and CDR2 YSYEKL. V gave up 0 bases and J gave up 4 bases; unmatched junction bases: 2. The CDR3 nucleotides read TGCGCCAGCAGCCAAGAGCGGGGGGCTTACGAGCAGTACTTC. Its protein product is CASSQERGAYEQYF.

This clone was counted once. V usage is TRBV6-5 and J usage is TRBJ1-3; no definite D call. The germline V gene encodes CDR1 MNHEY and CDR2 SVGAGI. The CDR3 has 13 amino acids. V was cut by 6 bases and J by 4 bases, with 10 bases left in between. In DNA, the CDR3 is TGTGCCAGCAGCCAATATCCAGGAAACACCATATATTTT. Amino acid sequence: CASSQYPGNTIYF.

This clone was picked up one time. This chain connects TRBV19 to TRBJ1-2, with 8 bases that match TRBD1. Germline V gives CDR1 LNHDA, CDR2 SQIVND (reference sequence). This CDR3 contains 14 residues. Trimming at V came to 4 bases and at J to 3 bases, leaving 4 bases not matched to a gene. The CDR3 DNA sequence: TGTGCCAGTAGTACTGACAGGGGTGACTATGGCTACACCTTC. Translated: CASSTDRGDYGYTF.

The rearrangement uses TRBV29-1 and TRBJ2-2; no definite D call. CDR3 size: 14 residues. Germline V lookup: CDR1 SQVTM, CDR2 ANQGSEA. V was cut by 1 base and J by 0 bases, with 6 bases left in between. The CDR3 reads CSVEGAPNTGELFF. Here the CDR3 DNA reads TGCAGCGTTGAAGGTGCTCCGAACACCGGGGAGCTGTTTTTT.

The genes are TRBV11-3 and TRBJ2-6; D might be TRBD1 (7 bases). This CDR3 is built from 17 residues. The ends were cut back, 4 bases at V and 6 bases at J, with 19 bases in the middle. Germline V gene lookup returns CDR1 SGHNT and CDR2 YENEEA. Here the CDR3 reads CASSSPGGQLAANVLTF. The CDR3, as DNA: TGTGCCAGCAGCTCCCCCGGGGGACAGCTGGCGGCCAACGTCCTGACTTTC.

This sequence joins TRBV10-2 and TRBJ1-1, with D uncertain. V was pared by 7 bases and J by 5 bases, with 11 bases between. The germline CDR1 and CDR2 sequences are WSHSY and SAAADI. This CDR3 spans 12 amino acids. Here the CDR3 DNA reads TGCGCCAGCACGGAGTCAGAGACTGAAGCTTTCTTT. Translated: CASTESETEAFF.

The J gene is TRBJ1-5, the V gene TRBV30; D is possibly TRBD1 (6 bases). CDR1 and CDR2 from the germline V gene are GTSNPN and SVGIG (reference sequence). This CDR3 spans 15 amino acids. Trimming removed 1 base from V and 1 base from J, with 11 bases in between. CDR3 nucleotide sequence: TGTGCCTGGAGTGGTGGGACACTCAGCAATCAGCCCCAGCATTTT. Encoded protein: CAWSGGTLSNQPQHF. The full variable domain, completed using reference TRBV30 and TRBJ1-5, is SQTIHQWPATLVQPVGSPLSLECTVEGTSNPNLYWYRQAAGRGLQLLFYSVGIGQISSEVPQNLSASRPQDRQFILSSKKLLLSDSGFYLCAWSGGTLSNQPQHFGDGTRLSIL.

The chain employs TRBV5-6 and TRBJ1-2; D remains unclear. The CDR3 is made up of 16 amino acids. V lost 2 bases and J 0 bases, leaving 14 bases between the germline ends. CDR1 is SGHDT, CDR2 YYEEEE, per germline. The chain's CDR3 is CASSFPPRVANYGYTF. The CDR3 coding sequence is TGTGCCAGCAGCTTCCCCCCCCGGGTAGCTAACTATGGCTACACCTTC. Based on the CDR3 plus reference TRBV5-6 and TRBJ1-2, the full variable domain is DAGVTQSPTHLIKTRGQQVTLRCSPKSGHDTVSWYQQALGQGPQFIFQYYEEEERQRGNFPDRFSGHQFPNYSSELNVNALLLGDSALYLCASSFPPRVANYGYTFGSGTRLTVV.

A remark on this clone: One end of the junction is discordant with germline, which a read error may explain. This chain uses TRBV9 with TRBJ2-7; D may be TRBD2 (5 bases). This CDR3 is 12 amino acids long. Germline V gene data show CDR1 as SGDLS and CDR2 as YYNGEE. CDR3 in DNA: TGTGCCAGCAGCGTCGAGGGTCAGCTTCCCTCCTTC. Translating gives CASSVEGQLPSF.

The rearrangement links TRBV19 to TRBJ2-7, with D perhaps TRBD2 (6 bases). There are 14 residues in the CDR3. The V end was cut by 5 bases, the J end by 2 bases, with 13 bases between. From germline, CDR1 is LNHDA and CDR2 SQIVND (reference sequence). CDR3 region: CASSLGTPAYEQYF. The CDR3 nucleotides are TGTGCCAGTAGTCTCGGGACTCCCGCCTACGAGCAGTACTTC.

This clone was seen just once. The J gene is TRBJ2-1, the V gene TRBV6-1; D not certain. V shed 4 bases and J shed 10 bases, with 8 bases lying between them. The CDR3 consists of 11 residues. Per the germline V gene, CDR1 is MNHNS and CDR2 is SASEGT. The CDR3 DNA sequence: TGTGCCAGCAGTGCGGTGAACGAGCAGTTCTTC. As protein: CASSAVNEQFF.

V is TRBV5-1 and J is TRBJ2-5, with D unclear. The J call may be mistaken, given a closer DNA end match to TRBJ2-7. CDR1 SGHRS and CDR2 YFSETQ come from the germline V gene. The CDR3 totals 14 residues. The CDR3 reads CASSLEASSYEQYF. The CDR3 DNA is TGCGCCAGCAGCTTGGAAGCCAGCTCCTACGAGCAGTACTTC.

The V and J genes are TRBV4-1 and TRBJ1-6, with D maybe TRBD1 (5 bases). Germline values: CDR1 MGHRA, CDR2 YSYEKL. This CDR3 has 15 amino acids. With 1 base removed from V and 6 bases from J, the gap between germline ends came to 10 bases. The CDR3 protein is CASSQVSGINSPLHF. The DNA of the CDR3 is TGCGCCAGCAGCCAAGTTTCAGGGATTAATTCACCCCTCCACTTT.

V usage is TRBV7-8 and J usage is TRBJ2-7; TRBD1 agrees at 10 bases. CDR3 length: 14 amino acids. Looked up from germline, CDR1 is SGHVS and CDR2 is FQNEAQ. Trimming at V came to 5 bases and at J to 4 bases, leaving 5 bases not matched to a gene. The CDR3 DNA reads as TGTGCCAGCAGCGTTGGGACAGGGGTGTACGAGCAGTACTTC. Translating gives CASSVGTGVYEQYF.